The subject of this entry is one TCR beta chain. This CDR3 is also generated by other DNA sequences in the sample. The data were taken from a study of shared clonotypes between healthy human individuals. The donors were all Caucasian adults (living in Nashville, Tennessee). Libraries were prepared by immunoSEQ multiplex PCR; TCRdb keeps only in-frame clonotypes and omits some of them. The sample lists 600,000 to 750,000 clones, less than 95% occurring once. Input material: memory CD8+ T cells from PBMCs. Indicated subset: CD45RO+ cells pooled with CCR7-negative TemRA cells. This TCR derives from a man between 18 and 35 years old in good health. Some clones in this sample may be carry-over from other donors' samples.

CDR3 amino acids: CASSLGQLNTEAFF. In DNA form, the CDR3 reads TGTGCCAGCAGCCTGGGACAGCTAAACACTGAAGCTTTCTTT. The chain joins TRBV6-5 to TRBJ1-1; TRBD1 matches at 7 bases. V gave up 6 bases and J gave up 2 bases; unmatched junction bases: 6. CDR3 length equals 14 residues. Germline loops: CDR1 MNHEY, CDR2 SVGAGI.